This TCR beta chain stems from a study of shared clonotypes between healthy human individuals. Findings and caveats of the study: Larger estimated richness was generally recorded for naive subsets relative to memory subsets. A handful of donors showed sharing of approximately 5% of naive CD4 clonotypes. The diversity represented, both genetic and in exposure history, was limited by few donors.

Comments on this clone: Its cognate antigen is unknown.

Looked up from germline, CDR1 is MGHRA and CDR2 is YSYEKL. The CDR3 is 16 residues long. Between the trimmed V and J ends, which lost 1 base and 1 base, there was a span of 13 bases. Assay: immunoSEQ multiplex PCR; the TCRdb copy retains only in-frame clones and omits some. The repertoire has about 2.3 million clones, approximately 90% of them found once; the top ten carry more than 0.35%. The chain couples TRBV4-1 to TRBJ2-5; D not certain. This clonotype was sampled from a young man in good health. Some clones in this sample may be carry-over from other donors' samples. Input material: naive CD4+ T cells from PBMCs. Documented subset: CD45RA+ positively selected. CDR3 amino acids: CASSQGPTRGQETQYF. The CDR3 DNA follows: TGCGCCAGCAGCCAAGGACCAACACGAGGCCAAGAGACCCAGTACTTC.